The present T cell receptor beta chain was sequenced within a study of T cells in Graves' hyperthyroidism and ophthalmopathy. This clonotype was recorded only once. Clinical symptoms, serum thyroxine and TRAb, thyroid ultrasound and orbital computed tomography were used for the diagnoses. V lost 1 base, J lost 7 bases, and 13 bases lay in between. CDR1 is SEHNR, CDR2 FQNEAQ, per germline (reference sequence). This CDR3 is 14 amino acids long. There were TCR beta CDR3 regions amplified from RNA transcripts. The HTBI primer set served for first-round RT-PCR of the TCR CDR3. TCRdb re-called the multiplex PCR reads with MiXCR, one entry per CDR3 protein. This sample has more than 300,000 distinct CDR3 sequences, with around 14% found just once.

The TCR comes from a woman aged 25-40 years with Graves' hyperthyroidism. Sequencing was performed on blood. The rearrangement joins TRBV7-9 to TRBJ1-1; unclear D gene. The CDR3 region is CASSLEASGIEAFF. The CDR3 region has the DNA TGTGCCAGCAGCTTAGAAGCCAGCGGGATTGAAGCTTTCTTT.